This entry lists 30 T cell receptor beta chains sequenced from one sample in a study of T cell responses to AZD1222 COVID-19 vaccine. Assay: immunoSEQ multiplex PCR; the TCRdb copy retains only in-frame clones and omits some. The sample holds some 180,000 clones; about nine tenths are singletons and the top ten take 1.5% to 2%. Source: peripheral blood, taken 28 days after the second AZD1222 dose. These receptors originate from an adult who received the AZD1222 COVID-19 vaccine.

The V gene is TRBV6-5, the J gene TRBJ1-5; D is unresolved. The CDR3 runs to 13 residues. Trimming stripped 4 bases from V and 3 bases from J, with 7 bases between. Per germline, CDR1 MNHEY and CDR2 SVGAGI. CDR3 sequence: CASSFDINQPQHF. CDR3 sequence (DNA): TGTGCCAGCAGTTTCGATATCAATCAGCCCCAGCATTTT.

The CDR3 DNA is TGCGCCAGCAGCTTCCCCCTTAGACGAACGAGCACAGATACGCAGTATTTT. Amino acid sequence: CASSFPLRRTSTDTQYF. The chain uses TRBV5-1 and TRBJ2-3, with D uncertain. CDR1 SGHRS and CDR2 YFSETQ come from the germline V gene. The V gene lost 2 bases and the J gene lost 0 bases, with 16 bases spanning the gap. The CDR3 loop spans 17 amino acids.

V is TRBV7-9 and J is TRBJ2-1; TRBD2 might be the D (6 bases). Germline V CDR1 and CDR2: SEHNR, FQNEAQ (reference sequence). V lost 7 bases and J lost 7, with 23 bases in between. This CDR3 comprises 16 residues. The CDR3 nucleotides are TGTGCCAGCACCAAAAATCCGGGACTTTCTTCGAATGAGCAGTTCTTC. Encoded protein: CASTKNPGLSSNEQFF. Together with reference TRBV7-9 and TRBJ2-1, the CDR3 gives the full variable domain: DTGVSQNPRHKITKRGQNVTFRCDPISEHNRLYWYRQTLGQGPEFLTYFQNEAQLEKSRLLSDRFSAERPKGSFSTLEIQRTEQGDSAMYLCASTKNPGLSSNEQFFGPGTRLTVL.

The chain has TRBV12-3 or TRBV12-4 and TRBJ1-1; tentatively, D is TRBD1 (6 bases). Trimming took 7 bases from V and 4 from J, leaving 13 bases between them. The CDR3 covers 13 residues. CDR3 residues: CASTLKGGTEAFF. Written as DNA, the CDR3 is TGTGCCAGCACCTTGAAAGGGGGCACTGAAGCTTTCTTT.

DNA for the CDR3: TGCGCCAGCAGCCCGATTTCTCAGGGGGGGCTAATGAACACTGAAGCTTTCTTT. Protein sequence: CASSPISQGGLMNTEAFF. The chain joins TRBV5-1 to TRBJ1-1, with 7 positions matching TRBD1. V shed 4 bases and J 0 bases; nucleotides not matched to a gene: 15. The germline CDR1 and CDR2 sequences are SGHRS and YFSETQ. The CDR3 length is 18 residues. Full variable domain (rest looked up from reference TRBV5-1 and TRBJ1-1): KAGVTQTPRYLIKTRGQQVTLSCSPISGHRSVSWYQQTPGQGLQFLFEYFSETQRNKGNFPGRFSGRQFSNSRSEMNVSTLELGDSALYLCASSPISQGGLMNTEAFFGQGTRLTVV.

This rearrangement joins TRBV5-6 to TRBJ2-5, with TRBD2 identical over 10 bases. The CDR3 covers 17 residues. With V trimmed by 3 bases and J by 2 bases, 10 bases remained unmatched. Germline V gene data show CDR1 as SGHDT and CDR2 as YYEEEE. The CDR3 DNA follows: TGTGCCAGCAGCTCGACCCCAGCGGGAGGGGATCAAGAGACCCAGTACTTC. Translation gives CASSSTPAGGDQETQYF. The variable domain in full, completed from reference TRBV5-6 and TRBJ2-5, reads DAGVTQSPTHLIKTRGQQVTLRCSPKSGHDTVSWYQQALGQGPQFIFQYYEEEERQRGNFPDRFSGHQFPNYSSELNVNALLLGDSALYLCASSSTPAGGDQETQYFGPGTRLLVL.

The chain combines TRBV29-1 with TRBJ1-2; D is possibly TRBD1 (6 bases). This CDR3 contains 13 residues. The V end lost 4 bases, the J end lost 8 bases, and 17 bases lay between the germline ends. Germline V gene sequence: CDR1 SQVTM, CDR2 ANQGSEA. The CDR3 spells CSVGSGQRGGYTF. DNA for the CDR3: TGCAGCGTTGGGTCAGGACAGAGGGGAGGCTACACCTTC.

This clone was counted a single time. This rearrangement joins TRBV11-2 to TRBJ2-1; 7 bases agree with TRBD2. CDR3 size: 16 residues. Per germline, CDR1 SGHAT and CDR2 FQNNGV. Losses at the gene ends were 6 bases for V and 4 bases for J; bases not matched to a gene: 12. For the CDR3, the DNA is TGTGCCAGCAGGCTTCTCTCGGGGGGTGGGTACAATGAGCAGTTCTTC. It translates to CASRLLSGGGYNEQFF.

The chain couples TRBV27 to TRBJ1-6; 8 nucleotides agree with TRBD1. V lost 3 bases and J lost 10; bases outside the gene matches: 8. Germline CDR1 and CDR2: MNHEY and SMNVEV (reference sequence). CDR3 length: 15 residues. CDR3 DNA: TGTGCCAGCAGTTTCAACACCAGGGGGCGATCACCCCTCCACTTT. Its translation is CASSFNTRGRSPLHF.

The rearrangement uses TRBV7-9 and TRBJ2-7; D is undetermined. V was trimmed by 4 bases and J by 2 bases, leaving 15 bases between them. The CDR3 extends over 15 amino acids. Per germline, CDR1 SEHNR and CDR2 FQNEAQ (reference sequence). The CDR3 protein is CASSWRGLGTYEQYF. In DNA, the CDR3 is TGTGCCAGCAGCTGGCGCGGCTTAGGGACCTACGAGCAGTACTTC.

The chain has TRBV5-4 and TRBJ1-2; no firm D call. The germline V gene has CDR1 SGHNT and CDR2 YYREEE (reference sequence). V lost 6 bases, J lost 4 bases, and 16 bases lay in between. There are 14 residues in the CDR3. CDR3 amino acids: CASTPTAESYGYTF. The CDR3 DNA sequence: TGTGCCAGCACACCCACAGCGGAGTCCTATGGCTACACCTTC.

V gene TRBV19 combines with J gene TRBJ2-7; D remains unclear. The CDR3 is made up of 13 amino acids. The germline CDR1 and CDR2 sequences are LNHDA and SQIVND (reference sequence). Trimming removed 8 bases at V and 2 bases at J, with 13 bases between. CDR3 protein: CASSSVSTYEQYF. The CDR3 coding sequence is TGTGCCAGTTCATCGGTCAGTACCTACGAGCAGTACTTC.

This chain links TRBV7-3 with TRBJ2-1; weak D call: TRBD2 (6 bases). Between the trimmed V and J ends, which lost 5 bases and 10 bases, there was a span of 12 bases. Germline V CDR1 and CDR2: SGHTA, FQGTGA. The CDR3 is made up of 12 amino acids. This CDR3 reads CASSPVAGEQFF. The CDR3 DNA reads TGTGCCAGCAGCCCTGTGGCGGGAGAGCAGTTCTTC.

In regard to this clone: Other DNA sequences of this sample code for an identical CDR3. This chain links TRBV18 with TRBJ1-1, with D tentatively TRBD1 (5 bases). From germline, CDR1 is KGHSH and CDR2 LQKENI. Trimming took off 2 bases at V and 1 base at J, with 8 bases between the two ends. The CDR3 spans 14 residues. This CDR3 is CASSPGAGNTEAFF. CDR3 DNA: TGTGCCAGCTCACCAGGGGCGGGGAACACTGAAGCTTTCTTT.

The CDR3 DNA is TGTGCCAGTAGTATGAGGGGTTTGGGGTATAATTCACCCCTCCACTTT. Amino acid sequence: CASSMRGLGYNSPLHF. The chain joins TRBV19 to TRBJ1-6; TRBD1 might be the D (5 bases). CDR1 and CDR2 (germline): LNHDA, SQIVND (reference sequence). This CDR3 contains 16 residues. Trimming pared 3 bases from V and 4 bases from J, leaving 13 bases between.

This clone was recorded once. The chain joins TRBV5-1 to TRBJ1-2; D may be TRBD1 (5 bases). Germline CDR1 SGHRS, CDR2 YFSETQ. This CDR3 comprises 16 residues. Trimming removed 4 bases from V and 3 bases from J, with 19 bases in between. The CDR3 DNA is TGCGCCAGCAGCACCCAAGGCAGGGCGTCCGACTATGGCTACACCTTC. It codes for CASSTQGRASDYGYTF.

The chain has TRBV14 and TRBJ1-1; D possibly corresponds to TRBD1 (5 bases). This CDR3 contains 15 residues. The V gene lost 1 base and the J gene lost 0 bases, with 9 bases spanning the gap. Germline V gene sequence: CDR1 SGHDN, CDR2 FVKESK. CDR3 nucleotide sequence: TGTGCCAGCAGCCAAGGGGTAGGGGTGAACACTGAAGCTTTCTTT. Translating gives CASSQGVGVNTEAFF.

The rearrangement uses TRBV7-2 and TRBJ2-3; possibly TRBD2 for D (5 bases). V shed 1 base and J shed 2 bases, with 13 bases lying between them. This CDR3 region has 16 residues. Germline V gives CDR1 SGHTA, CDR2 FQGNSA. CDR3 coding DNA: TGTGCCAGCAGCTTAGGAGGTTTGGAGGCCACAGATACGCAGTATTTT. Amino acid sequence: CASSLGGLEATDTQYF.

The CDR3 DNA reads TGTGCCAGCAGCCATTCGGGGCTAGTAGGGACCCAGTACTTC. Its translation is CASSHSGLVGTQYF. The chain uses TRBV9 and TRBJ2-5; D possibly matches TRBD1 or TRBD2 (5 bases each). The CDR3 is 14 residues long. The germline CDR1 and CDR2 sequences are SGDLS and YYNGEE. Trimming removed 4 bases from V and 7 bases from J, with 17 bases in between.

This clone was picked up one time. J is TRBJ1-2 and V is TRBV19; D gene unclear. V gave up 4 bases and J gave up 5 bases, with 20 bases separating them. The CDR3 runs to 16 residues. Germline loops: CDR1 LNHDA, CDR2 SQIVND (reference sequence). The CDR3 reads CASSRTGDFLKYGYTF. CDR3 sequence (DNA): TGTGCCAGTAGTAGAACGGGAGACTTCCTGAAGTATGGCTACACCTTC.

This rearrangement joins TRBV11-1 to TRBJ1-1; no definite D call. Germline-derived CDR1 and CDR2 are SGHAT and FQDESV (reference sequence). The CDR3 has 13 amino acids. Trimming took 1 base from V and 11 from J, leaving 14 bases between them. In DNA form, the CDR3 reads TGTGCCAGCAGCTTAGTGCGTGCCGCCGGGGCTTTCTTT. Translated, it gives CASSLVRAAGAFF.

V and J are TRBV7-3 and TRBJ2-1, with 8 bases that match TRBD1. The germline gives CDR1 SGHTA, CDR2 FQGTGA. The CDR3 totals 15 residues. Losses at the gene ends were 5 bases for V and 3 bases for J; bases not matched to a gene: 6. The CDR3 bases are TGTGCCAGCAGCGTCGGACAGGGTGACTACAATGAGCAGTTCTTC. It yields the protein CASSVGQGDYNEQFF.

This chain connects TRBV10-3 to TRBJ1-1, with D tentatively TRBD1 (6 bases). This CDR3 has 13 amino acids. The V end was cut by 11 bases, the J end by 0 bases, with 13 bases between. In germline, CDR1 is ENHRY, CDR2 SYGVKD. The CDR3 region is CALRTELNTEAFF. In nucleotides, the CDR3 is TGTGCCTTACGGACAGAGTTGAACACTGAAGCTTTCTTT.

The CDR3 protein is CASSQNLDRGLYEQYF. The DNA for the CDR3 is TGCGCCAGCAGCCAAAATTTGGACAGGGGATTGTACGAGCAGTACTTC. The rearrangement uses TRBV4-1 and TRBJ2-7; 9 bases match TRBD1. V was clipped by 2 bases and J by 4 bases; unmatched bases: 9. The germline V gene encodes CDR1 MGHRA and CDR2 YSYEKL. The CDR3 is 16 residues long.

The rearrangement links TRBV29-1 to TRBJ1-2; D remains ambiguous. Germline V lookup: CDR1 SQVTM, CDR2 ANQGSEA. This CDR3 has 11 residues. V was pared by 8 bases and J by 7 bases, with 14 bases between. In DNA, the CDR3 is TGCAGCTCTATACACGCTCGTGGCTACACCTTC. Its translation: CSSIHARGYTF. Supplemented by reference TRBV29-1 and TRBJ1-2, the full variable domain reads SAVISQKPSRDICQRGTSLTIQCQVDSQVTMMFWYRQQPGQSLTLIATANQGSEATYESGFVIDKFPISRPNLTFSTLTVSNMSPEDSSIYLCSSIHARGYTFGSGTRLTVV.

The V gene is TRBV4-1, the J gene TRBJ1-5, with D uncertain. The CDR3 contains 13 residues. Germline-derived CDR1 and CDR2 are MGHRA and YSYEKL. Trimming removed 2 bases at V and 4 bases at J, with 6 bases between. The CDR3 region has the DNA TGCGCCAGCAGCCAAACAGTTAATCAGCCCCAGCATTTT. This encodes CASSQTVNQPQHF.

The count of this clone is one. The V gene is TRBV6-2 or TRBV6-3, the J gene TRBJ2-1; D not resolved. Germline V gene lookup returns CDR1 MNHEY and CDR2 SVGEGT. The CDR3 sequence is 13 residues long. V lost 0 bases and J lost 10, with 10 bases in between. CDR3 amino acids: CASSYSMAREQFF. CDR3 sequence (DNA): TGTGCCAGCAGTTACTCGATGGCCCGGGAGCAGTTCTTC.

This clone was observed a single time. V gene TRBV7-9 combines with J gene TRBJ2-3, with TRBD2 matching over 9 bases. The J segment lost 3 bases and the V segment lost 1 base, leaving 2 bases of the junction unmatched. CDR3 length: 15 amino acids. Germline V CDR1 and CDR2: SEHNR, FQNEAQ (reference sequence). The CDR3 protein is CASSLDGLATDTQYF. The CDR3 nucleotides are TGTGCCAGCAGCTTAGACGGACTAGCGACAGATACGCAGTATTTT.

The chain recombines TRBV6-1 with TRBJ1-3, with D hard to call. This CDR3 is 18 amino acids long. With 0 bases removed from V and 2 bases from J, the gap between germline ends came to 17 bases. Germline lookup yields CDR1 MNHNS and CDR2 SASEGT. CDR3 bases: TGTGCCAGCAGTGAAGCGATTCCTCCGGGTTGGACTGGAAACACCATATATTTT. As protein: CASSEAIPPGWTGNTIYF.

The chain recombines TRBV7-9 with TRBJ1-1; maybe TRBD1 (5 bases). Trimming stripped 5 bases from V and 4 bases from J, with 14 bases between. The CDR3 length is 14 residues. Germline assignment: CDR1 SEHNR and CDR2 FQNEAQ (reference sequence). The CDR3 protein is CASSPRGGPTEAFF. As DNA, the CDR3 is TGTGCCAGCAGCCCCCGGGGGGGTCCCACTGAAGCTTTCTTT.